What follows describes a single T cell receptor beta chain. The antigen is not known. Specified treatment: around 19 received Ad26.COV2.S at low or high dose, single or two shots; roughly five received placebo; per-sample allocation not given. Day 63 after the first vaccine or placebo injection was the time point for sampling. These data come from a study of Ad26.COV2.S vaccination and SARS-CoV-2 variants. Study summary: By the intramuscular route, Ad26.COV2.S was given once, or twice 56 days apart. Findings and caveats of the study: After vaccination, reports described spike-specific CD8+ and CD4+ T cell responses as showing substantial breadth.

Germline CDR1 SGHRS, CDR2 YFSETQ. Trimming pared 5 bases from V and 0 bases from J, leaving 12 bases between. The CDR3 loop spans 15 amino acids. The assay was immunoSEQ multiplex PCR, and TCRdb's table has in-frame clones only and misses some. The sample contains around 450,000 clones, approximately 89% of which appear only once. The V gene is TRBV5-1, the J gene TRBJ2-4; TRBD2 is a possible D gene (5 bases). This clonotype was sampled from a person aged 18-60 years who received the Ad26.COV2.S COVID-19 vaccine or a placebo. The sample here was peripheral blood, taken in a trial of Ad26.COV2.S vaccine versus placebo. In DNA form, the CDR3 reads TGCGCCAGCAGGGAGGCCCCCCTAGCCAAAAACATTCAGTACTTC. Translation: CASREAPLAKNIQYF.